The sequence of this T cell receptor beta chain was determined in a study of T cell clusters in autoimmune cytopenias. Study-level background: Per sample, median TRB depth was 51,575 reads, yielding a median roughly 2,000 distinct clonotypes.

TRB rearrangements were amplified by touch-down multiplex PCR with mixed TRB-A/B primers. Reanalyzing the multiplex PCR reads, TCRdb keeps one entry per CDR3 protein, without DNA. The listing records over 6,000 distinct CDR3 sequences. TRB was amplified from 250 ng of peripheral blood genomic DNA per sample. Germline V gives CDR1 SQVTM, CDR2 ANQGSEA. The CDR3 is made up of 13 amino acids. The same specimen was also included in a second study, on T cell repertoires in aging, cancer and after chemotherapy.

This receptor was taken from a human donor in good health. This chain connects TRBV29-1 to TRBJ2-5; TCRdb outputs TRBD1, but without DNA this stays unchecked. The source material was peripheral blood. CDR3 loop: CSVAGQEGETQYF.